The 26 T cell receptor beta chains given below trace back to one sample, sequenced in a study of blood T cell repertoires in COVID-19. Sequenced by immunoSEQ multiplex PCR; TCRdb stores in-frame clones only, minus some. The sample has 60,000 or so clones, 74% seen once. The sequencing input was peripheral blood. The receptor set was obtained from a woman older than 75 with acute or convalescent COVID-19.

Regarding this clone: A junction end diverges from the germline sequence, so it may reflect a read error. The J gene is TRBJ1-2, the V gene TRBV28; D perhaps matches TRBD1 (6 bases). The CDR3 has 15 residues. Germline V lookup: CDR1 MDHEN, CDR2 SYDVKM. CDR3 loop: CASRRQAGINYDYTF. Here the CDR3 DNA reads TGTGCCAGCAGGCGACAGGCCGGAATAAACTATGACTACACCTTC.

This chain connects TRBV6-1 to TRBJ1-2; D unresolved. V was trimmed by 3 bases and J by 4 bases, leaving 9 bases between them. The V gene's germline CDR1 is MNHNS and CDR2 SASEGT. CDR3 size: 13 residues. The CDR3 spells CASSDGDTYGYTF. The CDR3 DNA reads TGTGCCAGCAGTGATGGTGACACCTATGGCTACACCTTC.

The chain employs TRBV27 and TRBJ2-2; D may be TRBD2 (6 bases). Trimming left V 6 bases short and J 7 bases short, with 15 bases between. The germline V gene has CDR1 MNHEY and CDR2 SMNVEV (reference sequence). There are 14 residues in the CDR3. The CDR3 here is CASRPRLDNGELFF. CDR3 DNA sequence: TGTGCCAGCAGACCACGACTAGACAACGGGGAGCTGTTTTTT.

The chain uses TRBV9 and TRBJ1-1; D not resolved. The CDR3 spans 15 residues. The V gene's germline CDR1 is SGDLS and CDR2 YYNGEE. The germline V and J ends were trimmed by 1 base and 5 bases, with 15 bases remaining between them. The CDR3 bases are TGTGCCAGCAGCGTATCCCCCCGGGGAGCGACTGAAGCTTTCTTT. As protein: CASSVSPRGATEAFF.

This clone is a singleton in its sample. The chain combines TRBV5-4 with TRBJ2-1; a weak D match, TRBD2 (6 bases). Trimming pared 0 bases from V and 8 bases from J, leaving 12 bases between. Germline CDR1 SGHNT, CDR2 YYREEE (reference sequence). The CDR3 totals 14 residues. CDR3 nucleotide sequence: TGTGCCAGCAGCTTGGCCGGGGGAGTGGATGAGCAGTTCTTC. This codes for CASSLAGGVDEQFF.

The gene calls are TRBV27 and TRBJ1-1; 7 bases match TRBD1. V was pared by 7 bases and J by 5 bases, with 10 bases of the junction left unmatched. Germline V lookup: CDR1 MNHEY, CDR2 SMNVEV (reference sequence). The CDR3 has 14 amino acids. The CDR3 protein is CASTPTGAMTEAFF. The DNA of the CDR3 is TGTGCCAGCACCCCTACAGGGGCTATGACTGAAGCTTTCTTT.

The chain links TRBV5-1 to TRBJ1-1, with D tentatively TRBD1 (5 bases). The CDR3 extends over 14 amino acids. Germline V gene data show CDR1 as SGHRS and CDR2 as YFSETQ. V gave up 0 bases and J gave up 3 bases, with 9 bases separating them. The DNA for the CDR3 is TGCGCCAGCAGCTTGGCCGGGGGATACACTGAAGCTTTCTTT. Encoded protein: CASSLAGGYTEAFF.

The chain uses TRBV11-3 and TRBJ2-7; perhaps TRBD1 as D (6 bases). The CDR3 sequence is 15 residues long. The V gene lost 2 bases and the J gene lost 1 base, with 12 bases spanning the gap. The germline V gene encodes CDR1 SGHNT and CDR2 YENEEA. CDR3 protein: CASSLIRTASYEQYF. Written as DNA, the CDR3 is TGTGCCAGCAGCTTAATCCGGACAGCTTCCTACGAGCAGTACTTC.

This rearrangement joins TRBV5-1 to TRBJ2-1; D might be TRBD2 (5 bases). Trimming removed 3 bases at V and 5 bases at J, with 15 bases between. CDR1 and CDR2 from the germline V gene are SGHRS and YFSETQ. There are 15 residues in the CDR3. CDR3 sequence reads: CASSSGILINNEQFF. CDR3 coding DNA: TGCGCCAGCAGCTCCGGGATCCTCATCAACAATGAGCAGTTCTTC.

This clone was seen more than once but under ten times. This chain uses TRBV7-6 with TRBJ2-3; D is uncertain. CDR3 length equals 15 residues. V was clipped by 5 bases and J by 1 base, with 13 bases between them. Germline V gene sequence: CDR1 SGHVS, CDR2 FNYEAQ. The CDR3 DNA sequence: TGTGCCAGCAGCCCCCTGGCGGTGGGCACAGATACGCAGTATTTT. Its translation is CASSPLAVGTDTQYF. The full variable domain, completed using reference TRBV7-6 and TRBJ2-3, is GAGVSQSPRYKVTKRGQDVALRCDPISGHVSLYWYRQALGQGPEFLTYFNYEAQQDKSGLPNDRFSAERPEGSISTLTIQRTEQRDSAMYRCASSPLAVGTDTQYFGPGTRLTVL.

This clone was seen just once. The gene calls are TRBV9 and TRBJ2-5, with 7 bases that match TRBD2. Germline CDR1 reads SGDLS; CDR2 reads YYNGEE. The junction had 11 bases not matched to a gene; V was cut back by 4 bases and J by 5 bases. The length of the CDR3 is 15 residues. The CDR3 here is CASSPGEGRGETQYF. The CDR3 nucleotides are TGTGCCAGCAGCCCCGGGGAGGGGCGAGGGGAGACCCAGTACTTC.

This clone was detected only a few times. The chain's CDR3 is CASSLPAGNTIYF. DNA of the CDR3: TGTGCCAGCAGCTTGCCCGCTGGAAACACCATATATTTT. The rearrangement uses TRBV5-6 and TRBJ1-3; D call uncertain. The CDR3 has 13 amino acids. Germline V gene lookup returns CDR1 SGHDT and CDR2 YYEEEE. The V end was cut by 1 base, the J end by 2 bases, with 4 bases between.

V and J are TRBV29-1 and TRBJ2-5; possible D gene TRBD1, 5 bases. Trimming cost V 6 bases and J 5 bases, with 10 bases left between them. CDR3 length equals 11 residues. Germline V gene data show CDR1 as SQVTM and CDR2 as ANQGSEA. Written as DNA, the CDR3 is TGCAGCGTCGGACAAGGGGAGACCCAGTACTTC. Its translation is CSVGQGETQYF.

The chain joins TRBV19 to TRBJ1-1, with 8 bases identical to TRBD1. The trim removed 4 bases at V and 0 bases at J, leaving 13 bases unmatched. The CDR3 is 18 amino acids. The V gene's germline CDR1 is LNHDA and CDR2 SQIVND (reference sequence). The CDR3 is CASSRGTGSTIMNTEAFF. DNA of the CDR3: TGTGCCAGTAGTAGAGGGACAGGTTCTACCATTATGAACACTGAAGCTTTCTTT.

J is TRBJ2-3 and V is TRBV5-4; 10 bases match TRBD1. The J segment lost 3 bases and the V segment lost 2 bases, leaving 9 bases of the junction unmatched. The germline V gene encodes CDR1 SGHNT and CDR2 YYREEE (reference sequence). This CDR3 has 17 residues. The CDR3 sequence is CASSLDRGRGRTDTQYF. The CDR3 DNA sequence: TGTGCCAGCAGCTTAGACAGGGGGCGCGGGAGAACAGATACGCAGTATTTT.

This chain connects TRBV5-1 to TRBJ2-1, with D possibly being TRBD1 (6 bases). Trimming removed 0 bases from V and 9 bases from J, with 16 bases in between. Per the germline V gene, CDR1 is SGHRS and CDR2 is YFSETQ. This CDR3 region has 15 residues. Here the CDR3 reads CASSLGGAGVGEQFF. CDR3 nucleotides: TGCGCCAGCAGCTTGGGCGGAGCAGGGGTAGGTGAGCAGTTCTTC.

CDR3 sequence reads: CASRTSASYNEQFF. The CDR3 DNA sequence: TGTGCCAGCAGGACTAGCGCATCCTACAATGAGCAGTTCTTC. This chain links TRBV27 with TRBJ2-1; 8 nucleotides match TRBD2. The trim removed 6 bases at V and 1 base at J, leaving 2 bases unmatched. This CDR3 is 14 amino acids long. Per germline, CDR1 MNHEY and CDR2 SMNVEV (reference sequence).

The rearrangement uses TRBV29-1 and TRBJ2-1, with D hard to call. This CDR3 is 11 amino acids long. V was trimmed by 2 bases and J by 9 bases, leaving 8 bases between them. Germline V gives CDR1 SQVTM, CDR2 ANQGSEA. CDR3 in DNA: TGCAGCGTTGAATCGCCGCGTGAGCAGTTCTTC. It is translated as CSVESPREQFF.

The V call is TRBV29-1, the J call TRBJ1-1; the D is unclear. The CDR3 length is 13 residues. Trimming cost V 8 bases and J 6 bases, with 19 bases left between them. Germline assignment: CDR1 SQVTM and CDR2 ANQGSEA. CDR3 sequence reads: CSLAGKVKPEAFF. In nucleotides, the CDR3 is TGCAGCCTGGCAGGTAAGGTAAAGCCTGAAGCTTTCTTT.

The DNA for the CDR3 is TGCGCCAGCAGCCCGCGACTCCCAGCGGGAACGAATGAGCAGTTCTTC. Translation: CASSPRLPAGTNEQFF. The chain combines TRBV5-1 with TRBJ2-1, with 7 bases fitting TRBD2. Germline values: CDR1 SGHRS, CDR2 YFSETQ. The CDR3 has 16 amino acids. After removal of 4 bases from V and 7 bases from J, the junction contained 14 bases not matched to a gene.

This rearrangement joins TRBV7-2 to TRBJ2-7; maybe TRBD1 (6 bases). Germline CDR1 SGHTA, CDR2 FQGNSA. The CDR3 runs 14 residues. V was pared by 5 bases and J by 0 bases, with 11 bases between. Here the CDR3 DNA reads TGTGCCAGCAGCCCAAGACAGGCCTCCTACGAGCAGTACTTC. Translating it yields CASSPRQASYEQYF. Supplemented by reference TRBV7-2 and TRBJ2-7, the full variable domain reads GAGVSQSPSNKVTEKGKDVELRCDPISGHTALYWYRQSLGQGLEFLIYFQGNSAPDKSGLPSDRFSAERTGGSVSTLTIQRTQQEDSAVYLCASSPRQASYEQYFGPGTRLTVT.

The rearrangement joins TRBV9 to TRBJ1-1; 8 bases agree with TRBD1. Per germline, CDR1 SGDLS and CDR2 YYNGEE. With 0 bases clipped from V and 4 bases from J, the junction kept 2 bases outside the gene matches. There are 14 residues in the CDR3. CDR3 region: CASSVVTGGTEAFF. The CDR3 DNA is TGTGCCAGCAGCGTAGTAACAGGGGGCACTGAAGCTTTCTTT.

The chain uses TRBV4-3 and TRBJ1-2, with 11 bases identical to TRBD1. J was trimmed by 8 bases and V by 2 bases; bases with no gene match: 7. CDR3 length: 15 residues. CDR1 LGHNA and CDR2 YSLEER come from the germline V gene. The CDR3 sequence: CASSQSRTGGRGYTF. The CDR3 DNA reads TGCGCCAGCAGCCAATCCCGGACAGGGGGCCGAGGCTACACCTTC.

The chain links TRBV29-1 to TRBJ2-7; 8 bases fit TRBD1. Germline CDR1 reads SQVTM; CDR2 reads ANQGSEA. V was pared by 6 bases and J by 9 bases, with 22 bases of the junction left unmatched. The CDR3 has 16 residues. This CDR3 is CSVEDGRSDREKLQYF. The CDR3 DNA is TGCAGCGTCGAGGACGGGAGATCGGACAGGGAAAAGTTGCAGTACTTC.

This clone turned up a few times. The chain joins TRBV7-9 to TRBJ1-1; D possibly corresponds to TRBD1 (5 bases). The germline V gene encodes CDR1 SEHNR and CDR2 FQNEAQ (reference sequence). CDR3 length: 16 amino acids. With 1 base removed from V and 1 base from J, the gap between germline ends came to 13 bases. For the CDR3, the DNA is TGTGCCAGCAGCTTAGGGACGGGGGTACCGAACACTGAAGCTTTCTTT. Residues: CASSLGTGVPNTEAFF.

V and J are TRBV6-2 or TRBV6-3 and TRBJ2-7; maybe TRBD2 (6 bases). The CDR3 runs 16 residues. The V gene lost 2 bases and the J gene lost 4 bases, with 18 bases spanning the gap. The germline V gene has CDR1 MNHEY and CDR2 SVGEGT. CDR3 region: CASSYDAGGTWYEQYF. Written as DNA, the CDR3 is TGTGCCAGCAGTTACGACGCTGGGGGGACCTGGTACGAGCAGTACTTC.